The TCR beta chain described here comes from a study of T cells in Graves' hyperthyroidism and ophthalmopathy. Study as a whole: Once the initial diagnosis was made, peripheral blood was obtained before any treatment.

RNA transcripts were the template for amplifying TCR beta CDR3 regions. The HTBI primer set was used in a first-round RT-PCR of the TCR CDR3. TCRdb reanalysed the multiplex PCR reads using MiXCR and keeps one entry per CDR3 protein. Altogether about 560,000 distinct CDR3 sequences are present, approximately 14% being singletons, with the ten largest covering approximately 15%. Orbital computed tomography and thyroid ultrasound, together with serum TRAb and thyroxine and clinical symptoms, were used for diagnoses. This clonotype was recorded once. Since a much larger clone is just one base distant, this may be a read error. The specimen was blood. The TCR sequence derives from a middle-aged woman with Graves' hyperthyroidism.

As DNA, the CDR3 is TGCAGCGTCACTGGAGACAGGGGGCGTTACGAGCAGTACTTC. The encoded protein is CSVTGDRGRYEQYF. The gene calls are TRBV29-1 and TRBJ2-7; 10 nucleotides match TRBD1. The CDR3 spans 14 residues. With 6 bases clipped from V and 4 bases from J, the junction kept 9 bases outside the gene matches. Germline assignment: CDR1 SQVTM and CDR2 ANQGSEA.